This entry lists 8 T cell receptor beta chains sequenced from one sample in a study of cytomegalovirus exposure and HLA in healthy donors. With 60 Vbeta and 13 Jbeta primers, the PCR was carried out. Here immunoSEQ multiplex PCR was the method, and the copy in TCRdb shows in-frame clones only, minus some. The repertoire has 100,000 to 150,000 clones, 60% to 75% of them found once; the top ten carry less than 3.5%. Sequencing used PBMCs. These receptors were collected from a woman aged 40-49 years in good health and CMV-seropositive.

The CDR3 sequence: CASRFEVNTEAFF. For the CDR3, the DNA is TGTGCCAGCAGATTTGAGGTGAACACTGAAGCTTTCTTT. The chain joins TRBV7-6 to TRBJ1-1; no firm D call. V was shortened by 6 bases and J by 0 bases, with 8 bases between the two germline ends. Germline assignment: CDR1 SGHVS and CDR2 FNYEAQ. The CDR3 spans 13 residues.

The DNA for the CDR3 is TGCGCCAGCAGCCCCGGGACTAGCGGGGTCTACAATGAGCAGTTCTTC. Amino acids: CASSPGTSGVYNEQFF. This chain links TRBV4-3 with TRBJ2-1; 13 positions agree with TRBD2. The ends lost 4 bases at V and 3 bases at J; junction bases unmatched: 3. The CDR3 is 16 residues long. Germline V gene sequence: CDR1 LGHNA, CDR2 YSLEER.

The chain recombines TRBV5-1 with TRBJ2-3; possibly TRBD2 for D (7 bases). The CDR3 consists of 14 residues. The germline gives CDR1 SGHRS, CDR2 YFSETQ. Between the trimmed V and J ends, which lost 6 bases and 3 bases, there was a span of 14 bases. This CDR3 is CASKGGSPTDTQYF. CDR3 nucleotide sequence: TGCGCCAGCAAGGGGGGGTCTCCTACAGATACGCAGTATTTT.

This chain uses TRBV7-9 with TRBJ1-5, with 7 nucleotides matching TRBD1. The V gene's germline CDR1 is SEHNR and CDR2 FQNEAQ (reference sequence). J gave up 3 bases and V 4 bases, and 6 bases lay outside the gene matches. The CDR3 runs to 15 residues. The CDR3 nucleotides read TGTGCCAGCAGCTCTTGGGACAGCCTCAATCAGCCCCAGCATTTT. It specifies CASSSWDSLNQPQHF.

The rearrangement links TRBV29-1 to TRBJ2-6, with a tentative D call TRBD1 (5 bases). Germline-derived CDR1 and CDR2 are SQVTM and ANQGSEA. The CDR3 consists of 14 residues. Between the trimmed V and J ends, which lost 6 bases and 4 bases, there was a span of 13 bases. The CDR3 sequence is CSVATGPGANVLTF. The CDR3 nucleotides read TGCAGCGTCGCTACAGGACCCGGGGCCAACGTCCTGACTTTC.

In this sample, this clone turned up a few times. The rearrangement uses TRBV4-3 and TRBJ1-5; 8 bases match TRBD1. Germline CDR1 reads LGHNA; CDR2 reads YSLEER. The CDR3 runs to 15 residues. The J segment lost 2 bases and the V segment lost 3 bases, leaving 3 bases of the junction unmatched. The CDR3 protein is CASSQDREGNQPQHF. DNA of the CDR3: TGCGCCAGCAGCCAGGACAGGGAGGGCAATCAGCCCCAGCATTTT.

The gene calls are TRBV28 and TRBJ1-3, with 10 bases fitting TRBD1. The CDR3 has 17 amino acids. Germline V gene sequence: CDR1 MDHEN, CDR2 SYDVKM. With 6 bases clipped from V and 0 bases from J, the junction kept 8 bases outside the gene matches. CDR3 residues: CASRYRTGGVSGNTIYF. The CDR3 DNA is TGTGCCAGCAGATACAGGACAGGGGGAGTCTCTGGAAACACCATATATTTT. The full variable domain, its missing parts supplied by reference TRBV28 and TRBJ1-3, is DVKVTQSSRYLVKRTGEKVFLECVQDMDHENMFWYRQDPGLGLRLIYFSYDVKMKEKGDIPEGYSVSREKKERFSLILESASTNQTSMYLCASRYRTGGVSGNTIYFGEGSWLTVV.

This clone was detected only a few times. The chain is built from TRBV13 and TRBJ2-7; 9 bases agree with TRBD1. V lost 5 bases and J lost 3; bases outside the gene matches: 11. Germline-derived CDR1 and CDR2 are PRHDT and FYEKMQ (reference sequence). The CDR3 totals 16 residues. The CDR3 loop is CASSLGAGTGLYEQYF. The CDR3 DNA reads TGTGCCAGCAGCCTTGGGGCCGGGACAGGGCTCTACGAGCAGTACTTC.